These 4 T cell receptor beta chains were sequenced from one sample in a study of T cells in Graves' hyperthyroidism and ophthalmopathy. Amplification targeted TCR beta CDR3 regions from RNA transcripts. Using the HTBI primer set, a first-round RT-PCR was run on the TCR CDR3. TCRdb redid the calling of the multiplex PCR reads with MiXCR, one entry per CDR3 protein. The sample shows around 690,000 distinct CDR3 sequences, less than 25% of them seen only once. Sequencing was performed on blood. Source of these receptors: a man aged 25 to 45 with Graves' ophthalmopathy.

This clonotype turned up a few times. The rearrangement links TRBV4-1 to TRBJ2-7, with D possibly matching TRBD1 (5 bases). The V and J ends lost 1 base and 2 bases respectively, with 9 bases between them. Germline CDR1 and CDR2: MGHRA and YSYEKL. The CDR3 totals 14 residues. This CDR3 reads CASSQGVGAYEQYF. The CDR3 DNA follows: TGCGCCAGCAGCCAAGGGGTAGGGGCCTACGAGCAGTACTTC.

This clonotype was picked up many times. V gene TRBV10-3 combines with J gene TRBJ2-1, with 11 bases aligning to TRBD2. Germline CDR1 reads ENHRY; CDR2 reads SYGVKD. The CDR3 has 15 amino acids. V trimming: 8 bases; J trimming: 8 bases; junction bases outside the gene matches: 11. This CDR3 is CAIGRQLAGAHEQFF. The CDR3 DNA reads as TGTGCCATCGGACGACAACTAGCGGGAGCCCATGAGCAGTTCTTC.

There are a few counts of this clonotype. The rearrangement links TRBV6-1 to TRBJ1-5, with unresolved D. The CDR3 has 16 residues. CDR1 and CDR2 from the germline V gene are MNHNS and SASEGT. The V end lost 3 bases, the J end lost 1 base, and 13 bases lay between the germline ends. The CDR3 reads CASSESGIRSNQPQHF. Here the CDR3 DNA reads TGTGCCAGCAGTGAGTCGGGGATTAGGAGCAATCAGCCCCAGCATTTT.

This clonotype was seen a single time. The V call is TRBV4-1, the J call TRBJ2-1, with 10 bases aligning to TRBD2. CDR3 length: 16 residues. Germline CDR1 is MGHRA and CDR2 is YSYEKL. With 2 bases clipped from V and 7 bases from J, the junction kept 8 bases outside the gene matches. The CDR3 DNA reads TGCGCCAGCAGCCAATTTAGCGGGAGGTCCATTAATGAGCAGTTCTTC. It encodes CASSQFSGRSINEQFF.